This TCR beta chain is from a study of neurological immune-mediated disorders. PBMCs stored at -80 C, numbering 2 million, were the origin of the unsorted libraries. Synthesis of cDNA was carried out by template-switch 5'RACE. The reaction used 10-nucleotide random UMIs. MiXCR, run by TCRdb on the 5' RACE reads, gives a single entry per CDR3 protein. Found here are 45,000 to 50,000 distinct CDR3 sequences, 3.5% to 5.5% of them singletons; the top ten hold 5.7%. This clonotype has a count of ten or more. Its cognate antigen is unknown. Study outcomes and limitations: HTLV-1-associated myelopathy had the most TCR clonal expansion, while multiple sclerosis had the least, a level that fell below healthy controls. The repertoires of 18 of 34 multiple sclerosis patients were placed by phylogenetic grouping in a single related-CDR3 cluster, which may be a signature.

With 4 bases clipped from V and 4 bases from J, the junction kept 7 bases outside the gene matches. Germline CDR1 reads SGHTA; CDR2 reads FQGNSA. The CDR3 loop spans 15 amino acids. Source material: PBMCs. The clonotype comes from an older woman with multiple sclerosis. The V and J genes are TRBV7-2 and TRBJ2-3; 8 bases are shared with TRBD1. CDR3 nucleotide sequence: TGTGCCAGCAGCTCCCCCAGGGGGCTCGCAGATACGCAGTATTTT. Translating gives CASSSPRGLADTQYF.